The TCR beta chain under discussion was sequenced for a study of identical twins. Study-level findings and limits: Beta out-of-frame sequences showed weaker excess twin sharing.

TCRdb reprocessed the 5' RACE reads with MiXCR, giving one entry per CDR3 protein. The data contain some 790,000 distinct CDR3 sequences, over 15% of them singletons. On this clonotype: The antigen is not known.

V lost 3 bases and J 0 bases, leaving 8 bases between the germline ends. This CDR3 contains 13 residues. Germline CDR1 reads DFQATT; CDR2 reads SNEGSKA (reference sequence). These data also featured in a second study, about T cells expressing NK-cell markers. That study reports: It was sorted CD3+CD56-NKG2C+, CD3+CD56+NKG2C- and CD3+CD56+NKG2C+ T cells that provided the TCR beta repertoires. Several experiments employed an anti-gamma-delta TCR antibody to confine sorting to alpha-beta TCR T cells.

J is TRBJ1-1 and V is TRBV20-1; D is unclear. The clonotype originates from a woman under 30 in good health. The sample was PBMCs. In DNA, the CDR3 is TGCAGTGCTAGTTTAGGTATGAACACTGAAGCTTTCTTT. Amino acids: CSASLGMNTEAFF.